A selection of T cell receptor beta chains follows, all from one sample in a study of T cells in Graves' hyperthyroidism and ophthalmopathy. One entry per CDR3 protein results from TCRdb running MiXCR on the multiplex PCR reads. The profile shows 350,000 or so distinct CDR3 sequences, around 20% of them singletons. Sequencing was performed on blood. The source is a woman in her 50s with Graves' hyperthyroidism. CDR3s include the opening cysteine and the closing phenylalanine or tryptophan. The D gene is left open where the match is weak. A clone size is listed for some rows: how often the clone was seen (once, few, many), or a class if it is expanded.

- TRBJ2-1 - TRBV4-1 TGCGCCAGCAGCCTACTCGGGGGCCCTACAGAAGCGCAGTTCTTC CASSLLGGPTEAQFF
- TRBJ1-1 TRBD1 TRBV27 TGTGCCAGCAGTTTAGCGACAGGGTTCGCTGAAGCTTTCTTT CASSLATGFAEAFF
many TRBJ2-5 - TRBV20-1 TGCAGTGCTATCGGCAGGTTCCAAGAGACCCAGTACTTC CSAIGRFQETQYF
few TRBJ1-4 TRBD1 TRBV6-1 TGTGCCACAACCGGGACAGGTGACGAAAAACTGTTTTTT CATTGTGDEKLFF
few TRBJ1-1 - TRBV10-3 TGTGCCATCAGTTCGGGGGATCTCAACACTGAAGCTTTCTTT CAISSGDLNTEAFF
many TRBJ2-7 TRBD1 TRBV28 TGTGCCAGCACGGACAGGACCCACGAGCAGTACTTC CASTDRTHEQYF
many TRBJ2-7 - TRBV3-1 TGTGCCAGCAGCCAAGATAGTAGGGACAATTACGAGCAGTACTTC CASSQDSRDNYEQYF
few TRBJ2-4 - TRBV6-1 TGTGTTGTAAAGGGGGGAGACATTCAGTACTTC CVVKGGDIQYF
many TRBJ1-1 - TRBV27 TGTGCCAGCAGTTCGCCTCAACAGGCGAACACTGAAGCTTTCTTT CASSSPQQANTEAFF
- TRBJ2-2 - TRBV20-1 TGCAGTGCTAGAAGGGCGCGGGGCACCGGGGAGCTGTTTTTT CSARRARGTGELFF
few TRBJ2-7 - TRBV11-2 TGTGCCAGCAGCTTAGGCCGGGACGGAACCTACGAGCAGTACTTC CASSLGRDGTYEQYF
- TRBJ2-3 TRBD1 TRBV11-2 TGTGCCAGCAGCTCGAACAGGGGGATCACAGATACGCAGTATTTT CASSSNRGITDTQYF
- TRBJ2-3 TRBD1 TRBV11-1 TGTGCCGGCAGCTTAAGACAGGGGAAAGATACGCAGTATTTT CAGSLRQGKDTQYF
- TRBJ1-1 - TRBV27 TGTGCCAGCAGTTTATGGGGATCTGAAGCTTTCTTT CASSLWGSEAFF
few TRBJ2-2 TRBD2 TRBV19 TGTGCCAGTCGGATAAGCGGGACCACCGGGGAGCTGTTTTTT CASRISGTTGELFF
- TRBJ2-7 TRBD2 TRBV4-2 TGTGCCAGCAGCCAAGTGGGCGGGGGGTCCTACGAGCAGTACTTC CASSQVGGGSYEQYF
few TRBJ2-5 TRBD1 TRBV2 TGTGCCAGCAGTGAGCTGACAGGGGGCCATGAGACCCAGTACTTC CASSELTGGHETQYF
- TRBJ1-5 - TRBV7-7 TGTGCTAGCAGTTTAAAATCCCGGGGAAATCAGCCCCAGCATTTT CASSLKSRGNQPQHF
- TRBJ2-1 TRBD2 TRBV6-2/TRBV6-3 TGTGCCAGCAGTTACTCGAGTAGCGGGATTGTTGATGAGCAGTTCTTC CASSYSSSGIVDEQFF
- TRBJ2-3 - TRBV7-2 TGTGCCAGCAGCGAGGGAGATACGCAGTATTTT CASSEGDTQYF